Below, 21 T cell receptor beta chains from the same sample are listed, as sequenced in a study of CD8+ T cells in alopecia areata. As the sequencing template, cDNA was produced by extracting RNA and reverse transcribing it. Clones were read by immunoSEQ multiplex PCR, and TCRdb kept only the in-frame ones, dropping some. The data hold over 100,000 clones, with roughly 50% observed a single time. The material sequenced was CD8+ T cells sorted from blood, taken at week 0. The receptors originated from a human donor with alopecia areata.

This clone was detected only a few times. The chain couples TRBV5-6 to TRBJ2-7; no reliable D call. The CDR3 covers 14 residues. The germline gives CDR1 SGHDT, CDR2 YYEEEE. The V end was cut by 0 bases, the J end by 3 bases, with 10 bases between. CDR3 sequence: CASSLAQALYEQYF. The CDR3 DNA reads as TGTGCCAGCAGCTTGGCCCAAGCCCTCTACGAGCAGTACTTC.

The chain has TRBV19 and TRBJ2-5, with D unclear. V lost 7 bases to trimming and J lost 5 bases, with 11 bases between them. Germline CDR1 and CDR2: LNHDA and SQIVND (reference sequence). CDR3 size: 12 residues. Here the CDR3 reads CASTSDQETQYF. CDR3 in DNA: TGTGCCAGTACCTCTGATCAGGAGACCCAGTACTTC.

This clone was found a few times. The chain uses TRBV7-2 and TRBJ2-2, with D possibly TRBD1 on 6 matching bases. The CDR3 runs 14 residues. Trimming removed 5 bases from V and 6 bases from J, with 13 bases in between. Germline values: CDR1 SGHTA, CDR2 FQGNSA. The CDR3 loop reads CASSPIGTPGELFF. The CDR3 DNA sequence: TGTGCCAGCAGCCCGATAGGGACACCCGGGGAGCTGTTTTTT.

This chain connects TRBV30 to TRBJ1-2; no definite D call. Germline assignment: CDR1 GTSNPN and CDR2 SVGIG (reference sequence). V dropped 0 bases and J dropped 3 bases, with 11 bases sitting between them. The CDR3 has 14 amino acids. For the CDR3, the DNA is TGTGCCTGGAGTGTGGGTCTGACCCACTATGGCTACACCTTC. Amino acid sequence: CAWSVGLTHYGYTF.

The V gene is TRBV30, the J gene TRBJ2-3, with no clear D. Germline CDR1 reads GTSNPN; CDR2 reads SVGIG (reference sequence). The CDR3 extends over 12 amino acids. The V and J ends lost 1 base and 2 bases respectively, with 4 bases between them. The CDR3 DNA reads TGTGCCTGGAGTGAGATCACAGATACGCAGTATTTT. This gives the protein CAWSEITDTQYF.

This clone has a handful of counts. The chain recombines TRBV7-9 with TRBJ2-1; D remains unclear. V was cut by 4 bases and J by 10 bases, with 11 bases left in between. Looked up from germline, CDR1 is SEHNR and CDR2 is FQNEAQ (reference sequence). CDR3 length: 12 residues. CDR3 sequence (DNA): TGTGCCAGCAGCTCCCAGCCTTCCGAGCAGTTCTTC. Its protein is CASSSQPSEQFF. Drawing the rest from reference TRBV7-9 and TRBJ2-1, the complete variable domain is DTGVSQNPRHKITKRGQNVTFRCDPISEHNRLYWYRQTLGQGPEFLTYFQNEAQLEKSRLLSDRFSAERPKGSFSTLEIQRTEQGDSAMYLCASSSQPSEQFFGPGTRLTVL.

The V and J genes are TRBV5-6 and TRBJ2-7, with D unclear. This CDR3 contains 12 residues. Trimming took 4 bases from V and 3 from J, leaving 8 bases between them. From germline, CDR1 is SGHDT and CDR2 YYEEEE. CDR3 DNA sequence: TGTGCCAGCAGCGCAAACCACTACGAGCAGTACTTC. Translation gives CASSANHYEQYF.

The rearrangement links TRBV27 to TRBJ1-4; 8 positions agree with TRBD1. This CDR3 comprises 14 residues. The V segment lost 4 bases and the J segment 8 bases; nucleotides outside the gene matches: 6. Germline-derived CDR1 and CDR2 are MNHEY and SMNVEV (reference sequence). The CDR3 DNA reads TGTGCCAGCAGTTGGCAGGGGGCCAGCGAAAAACTGTTTTTT. Translating gives CASSWQGASEKLFF.

In its sample, this clone was seen a few times. The chain recombines TRBV29-1 with TRBJ2-3, with D possibly being TRBD1 (7 bases). The germline V gene has CDR1 SQVTM and CDR2 ANQGSEA. Deletions cut 2 bases from V and 2 bases from J, with 14 bases between. CDR3 length: 15 amino acids. The CDR3 DNA sequence: TGCAGCGTTGAACAGGGGGGAGCACTCACAGATACGCAGTATTTT. Residues: CSVEQGGALTDTQYF.

The J gene is TRBJ2-4, the V gene TRBV5-6; either TRBD1 or TRBD2 may supply D (5 bases each). The CDR3 consists of 19 residues. Per the germline V gene, CDR1 is SGHDT and CDR2 is YYEEEE. V lost 3 bases and J 0 bases, leaving 22 bases between the germline ends. CDR3 sequence reads: CASSSGRLDETLAKNIQYF. Here the CDR3 DNA reads TGTGCCAGCAGCTCGGGACGGCTGGATGAAACACTAGCCAAAAACATTCAGTACTTC.

The chain joins TRBV2 to TRBJ2-1; TRBD2 matches at 13 bases. This CDR3 is 15 amino acids long. Trimming took 8 bases from V and 3 from J; bases not matched to a gene: 4. Germline CDR1 SNHLY, CDR2 FYNNEI. CDR3 DNA sequence: TGTGCCAGCGGCGGACTAGCGGGGGTCTACAATGAGCAGTTCTTC. Its translation: CASGGLAGVYNEQFF.

The chain has TRBV4-1 and TRBJ1-1; D possibly corresponds to TRBD1 (6 bases). Trimming took 0 bases from V and 5 from J, leaving 10 bases between them. Germline CDR1 and CDR2: MGHRA and YSYEKL. The CDR3 spans 14 residues. CDR3 in DNA: TGCGCCAGCAGCCAAGACCAGGGGAGGACTGAAGCTTTCTTT. It yields the protein CASSQDQGRTEAFF.

The chain couples TRBV29-1 to TRBJ2-5; D is uncertain. V was pared by 1 base and J by 4 bases, with 10 bases between. CDR1 is SQVTM, CDR2 ANQGSEA, per germline. CDR3 length: 13 amino acids. Here the CDR3 reads CSVEGGLVETQYF. The DNA of the CDR3 is TGCAGCGTTGAAGGTGGGCTAGTAGAGACCCAGTACTTC.

J is TRBJ2-6 and V is TRBV9, with D possibly being TRBD1 (6 bases). Germline-derived CDR1 and CDR2 are SGDLS and YYNGEE. Trimming pared 3 bases from V and 0 bases from J, leaving 13 bases between. This CDR3 has 17 residues. The CDR3 region is CASSASGASSGANVLTF. For the CDR3, the DNA is TGTGCCAGCAGCGCCTCAGGGGCGAGCTCTGGGGCCAACGTCCTGACTTTC. Complete variable domain (other parts from reference TRBV9 and TRBJ2-6): DSGVTQTPKHLITATGQRVTLRCSPRSGDLSVYWYQQSLDQGLQFLIQYYNGEERAKGNILERFSAQQFPDLHSELNLSSLELGDSALYFCASSASGASSGANVLTFGAGSRLTVL.

The chain carries TRBV9 and TRBJ2-5, with D possibly TRBD1 on 5 matching bases. Germline V gives CDR1 SGDLS, CDR2 YYNGEE. This CDR3 has 12 amino acids. V was shortened by 7 bases and J by 3 bases, with 10 bases between the two germline ends. This chain's CDR3 is CASGEGEETQYF. Written as DNA, the CDR3 is TGTGCCAGCGGGGAAGGGGAAGAGACCCAGTACTTC.

This sequence joins TRBV6-5 and TRBJ2-2, with D uncertain. Trimming took off 5 bases at V and 6 bases at J, with 10 bases between the two ends. The CDR3 extends over 13 amino acids. Germline V gene data show CDR1 as MNHEY and CDR2 as SVGAGI. CDR3 residues: CASSPPVSGELFF. CDR3 sequence (DNA): TGTGCCAGCAGTCCCCCAGTGTCCGGGGAGCTGTTTTTT.

J is TRBJ1-1 and V is TRBV4-3, with D tentatively TRBD1 (5 bases). Germline CDR1 reads LGHNA; CDR2 reads YSLEER. Trimming pared 3 bases from V and 6 bases from J, leaving 11 bases between. This CDR3 spans 13 amino acids. This chain's CDR3 is CASSHPRDPEAFF. Here the CDR3 DNA reads TGCGCCAGCAGCCACCCCCGGGACCCTGAAGCTTTCTTT.

V gene TRBV5-6 combines with J gene TRBJ2-3; 11 positions match TRBD2. There are 15 residues in the CDR3. The junction had 6 bases not matched to a gene; V was cut back by 4 bases and J by 5 bases. The germline CDR1 and CDR2 sequences are SGHDT and YYEEEE. CDR3 bases: TGTGCCAGCAGCCCCCTCGGGACTAGCGGAGATACGCAGTATTTT. Its protein is CASSPLGTSGDTQYF.

The chain has TRBV5-6 and TRBJ1-1; possible D gene TRBD1, 6 bases. This CDR3 contains 17 residues. In germline, CDR1 is SGHDT, CDR2 YYEEEE. The V and J ends lost 4 bases and 3 bases respectively, with 22 bases between them. Here the CDR3 DNA reads TGTGCCAGCAGCGCGACCGTGGCAGGGGAAGATTACACTGAAGCTTTCTTT. Protein sequence: CASSATVAGEDYTEAFF.

The gene calls are TRBV4-3 and TRBJ1-1; D is perhaps TRBD1 (5 bases). The CDR3 spans 15 residues. The V and J ends lost 0 bases and 5 bases respectively, with 13 bases between them. The germline gives CDR1 LGHNA, CDR2 YSLEER. The CDR3 DNA sequence: TGCGCCAGCAGCCAAGATCTGGGGGAAGGTACTGAAGCTTTCTTT. It encodes CASSQDLGEGTEAFF.

This clone showed up just once. A read error may account for a junction end that differs from germline. This chain connects TRBV6-1 to TRBJ1-6, with unresolved D. Germline CDR1 reads MNHNS; CDR2 reads SASEGT. The CDR3 totals 14 residues. CDR3 amino acids: CANSEALENSPLHF. The DNA for the CDR3 is TGTGCCAACAGTGAAGCTTTAGAGAATTCACCCCTCCACTTT.